Reported below is one TCR beta chain. Antigen: not known. The CDR3 runs 15 residues. Germline V CDR1 and CDR2: SGDLS, YYNGEE. The ends lost 2 bases at V and 7 bases at J; junction bases unmatched: 5. The sample originates from a study of T cell responses to AZD1222 COVID-19 vaccine. Study findings and constraints: Spike-specific TCR breadth and depth rose after two AZD1222 doses. At baseline, seropositivity was found in only a handful of AZD1222 recipients. Mostly white British, mostly female donors; authors suggested clonal diversity may be underestimated. Repertoires were obtained only post-peak T cell response.

Libraries were prepared by immunoSEQ multiplex PCR; TCRdb keeps only in-frame clonotypes and omits some of them. Among 90,000 to 120,000 clones listed, 85% to 90% were seen once. Sequencing was performed on peripheral blood, taken on day 0 of AZD1222 vaccination. The source is an adult in good health. The chain has TRBV9 and TRBJ1-3; 11 bases are a match to TRBD1. The CDR3 region is CASSVQGQGANTIYF. The CDR3 DNA reads TGTGCCAGCAGCGTCCAAGGACAGGGGGCCAACACCATATATTTT.